This T cell receptor beta chain stems from a study of T cells after yellow fever vaccination. At the level of the study: Fractions of low cell number were prepared using SMART-Seq v4 Ultra Low Input.

They built TCR cDNA with 5'RACE template switching, a step that put in a universal primer site and UMIs. TCRdb re-derived calls from the 5' RACE reads in MiXCR, one entry per CDR3 protein. The data hold hundreds of thousands of distinct CDR3 sequences, with around an eighth observed a single time. Study observations and caveats: The bulk population could contribute abundant contaminating clonotypes to FACS-sorted repertoires. The booster saw the reappearance of most primary-vaccination clones (approximately 97% CD4, about 88% CD8).

Between the trimmed V and J ends, which lost 2 bases and 3 bases, there was a span of 8 bases. The CDR3 is 12 residues long. CDR1 is GTSNPN, CDR2 SVGIG, per germline (reference sequence). This clonotype showed up just a few times. What it recognizes is unknown. The sample consisted of PBMCs, taken on the day of the yellow fever booster vaccination. The receptor was derived from a man aged 30 to 39 who received the YFV17D yellow fever vaccine. The chain links TRBV30 to TRBJ2-7; no reliable D call. The CDR3 nucleotides read TGTGCCTGGAGTAGGCTTTACTACGAGCAGTACTTC. It translates to CAWSRLYYEQYF.